The 27 T cell receptor beta chains in this list originate from one sample, sequenced in a study of blood T cell repertoires in COVID-19. Sequencing was performed with immunoSEQ multiplex PCR; in TCRdb, only in-frame clones are kept and a portion is missing. The table includes about 200,000 clones, 80% to 90% detected once. Sample: peripheral blood. The receptor set was obtained from a woman in her forties or fifties with acute or convalescent COVID-19.

This chain links TRBV30 with TRBJ1-6, with 8 bases fitting TRBD1. CDR3 length: 13 residues. Unmatched junction bases numbered 2, after V lost 1 base and J lost 9 bases. CDR1 and CDR2 (germline): GTSNPN, SVGIG (reference sequence). The CDR3 DNA is TGTGCCTGGAGTGGACAGGGGCTTTCACCCCTCCACTTT. This sequence encodes CAWSGQGLSPLHF.

The CDR3 here is CASSLGQPNQPQHF. The CDR3 nucleotides are TGTGCCAGCAGCCTGGGACAGCCAAATCAGCCCCAGCATTTT. The chain links TRBV11-2 to TRBJ1-5; 7 nucleotides align to TRBD1. The CDR3 length is 14 residues. Germline trimming cut 5 bases from V and 4 bases from J; bases unmatched to any gene: 5. From germline, CDR1 is SGHAT and CDR2 FQNNGV.

The sample holds a few counts of this clone. The chain uses TRBV7-9 and TRBJ1-4; unclear D gene. The CDR3 consists of 15 residues. Germline CDR1 is SEHNR and CDR2 is FQNEAQ (reference sequence). Between the trimmed V and J ends, which lost 3 bases and 4 bases, there was a span of 12 bases. DNA for the CDR3: TGTGCCAGCAGCTTTACGGCGGCCTATAATGAAAAACTGTTTTTT. It codes for CASSFTAAYNEKLFF. The full variable domain, rest sourced from reference TRBV7-9 and TRBJ1-4, is DTGVSQNPRHKITKRGQNVTFRCDPISEHNRLYWYRQTLGQGPEFLTYFQNEAQLEKSRLLSDRFSAERPKGSFSTLEIQRTEQGDSAMYLCASSFTAAYNEKLFFGSGTQLSVL.

The chain carries TRBV18 and TRBJ1-3; TRBD1 matches 7 bases. Germline V CDR1 and CDR2: KGHSH, LQKENI. The CDR3 covers 14 residues. After removal of 11 bases from V and 0 bases from J, the junction contained 7 bases not matched to a gene. The CDR3 bases are TGTGCCTCGAGACAGGGATACTCTGGAAACACCATATATTTT. It codes for CASRQGYSGNTIYF.

The chain couples TRBV30 to TRBJ1-2; 9 bases are a match to TRBD1. With 3 bases clipped from V and 7 bases from J, the junction kept 3 bases outside the gene matches. The CDR3 length is 12 residues. Germline V gives CDR1 GTSNPN, CDR2 SVGIG (reference sequence). The CDR3 loop reads CAWRGTGSGYTF. The CDR3 bases are TGTGCCTGGAGGGGGACAGGGAGTGGCTACACCTTC.

This chain uses TRBV5-1 with TRBJ1-1; 8 bases match TRBD1. The V segment lost 4 bases and the J segment 7 bases; nucleotides outside the gene matches: 3. The CDR3 is made up of 12 amino acids. From germline, CDR1 is SGHRS and CDR2 YFSETQ. In DNA form, the CDR3 reads TGCGCCAGCAGCCTGGGGACAGGTGAAGCTTTCTTT. Its protein is CASSLGTGEAFF.

This clone was observed a handful of times. This chain links TRBV27 with TRBJ2-7; 8 nucleotides match TRBD1. CDR1 and CDR2 (germline): MNHEY, SMNVEV (reference sequence). After removal of 6 bases from V and 2 bases from J, the junction contained 6 bases not matched to a gene. The CDR3 is 14 amino acids. The DNA for the CDR3 is TGTGCCAGCAGACGGACAGGGTGGACCTACGAGCAGTACTTC. It yields the protein CASRRTGWTYEQYF.

This chain connects TRBV7-2 to TRBJ1-2; 8 nucleotides agree with TRBD1. V dropped 6 bases and J dropped 3; count of bases not matched to a gene: 3. The CDR3 runs to 13 residues. Per the germline V gene, CDR1 is SGHTA and CDR2 is FQGNSA. The CDR3 is CASRIQGDYGYTF. As DNA, the CDR3 is TGTGCCAGCAGGATACAGGGGGACTATGGCTACACCTTC.

The table lists this clone with a count of one. The J gene is TRBJ2-3, the V gene TRBV6-2 or TRBV6-3, with TRBD1 identical over 7 bases. The V gene's germline CDR1 is MNHEY and CDR2 SVGEGT. The V gene end was trimmed by 4 bases and the J gene end by 4 bases; junction bases not matched to a gene: 11. This CDR3 is built from 16 residues. The CDR3 DNA sequence: TGTGCCAGCAGTTCCTTAAGGGGGCAAAGCCCAGATACGCAGTATTTT. Translating gives CASSSLRGQSPDTQYF.

To note about this clone: This sample also contains other DNA sequences that code for the same CDR3. The V and J genes are TRBV12-3 or TRBV12-4 and TRBJ1-2; 8 positions match TRBD1. The CDR3 has 13 residues. Losses at the gene ends were 6 bases for V and 6 bases for J; bases not matched to a gene: 6. The CDR3 region is CASSLTGEDGYTF. For the CDR3, the DNA is TGTGCCAGCAGCTTGACAGGGGAGGATGGCTACACCTTC.

The rearrangement joins TRBV18 to TRBJ2-7, with no clear D. CDR3 length: 15 amino acids. The V and J ends lost 0 bases and 2 bases respectively, with 11 bases between them. Germline CDR1 reads KGHSH; CDR2 reads LQKENI. The CDR3 region has the DNA TGTGCCAGCTCACCACCGCCAGGTGACCCCTACGAGCAGTACTTC. It codes for CASSPPPGDPYEQYF.

The chain has TRBV5-1 and TRBJ1-6; no clear D. V was pared by 2 bases and J by 0 bases, with 15 bases between. CDR1 is SGHRS and CDR2 is YFSETQ in the germline V gene. This CDR3 region has 18 residues. CDR3 residues: CASSFKVQTSSYNSPLHF. In DNA form, the CDR3 reads TGCGCCAGCAGCTTTAAAGTACAGACGAGCTCCTATAATTCACCCCTCCACTTT.

CDR3 coding DNA: TGTGCCAGCAGTCGTAGCCAGGGACAGGGGGCGTCGGGCTACACCTTC. Translation gives CASSRSQGQGASGYTF. This chain connects TRBV7-8 to TRBJ1-2; 12 bases align to TRBD1. The CDR3 loop spans 16 amino acids. Trimming removed 6 bases from V and 8 bases from J; junction bases left unmatched: 13. The germline V gene encodes CDR1 SGHVS and CDR2 FQNEAQ.

The chain carries TRBV24-1 and TRBJ1-2, with 10 bases matching TRBD1. Germline V gene sequence: CDR1 KGHDR, CDR2 SFDVKD. The CDR3 totals 16 residues. After removal of 4 bases from V and 3 bases from J, the junction contained 7 bases not matched to a gene. The CDR3 region has the DNA TGTGCCACCAGTGAAGCCGGGACAGGGGATCACTATGGCTACACCTTC. This gives the protein CATSEAGTGDHYGYTF.

The genes are TRBV4-3 and TRBJ2-3; 7 bases map to TRBD2. Germline CDR1 reads LGHNA; CDR2 reads YSLEER. V was pared by 3 bases and J by 4 bases, with 7 bases of the junction left unmatched. The CDR3 is 15 amino acids. The CDR3 region is CASSHAAGEADTQYF. CDR3 coding DNA: TGCGCCAGCAGCCATGCCGCGGGGGAGGCAGATACGCAGTATTTT.

This clone occurred once. V is TRBV19 and J is TRBJ2-5; D not certain. Deletions cut 3 bases from V and 3 bases from J, with 8 bases between. Germline values: CDR1 LNHDA, CDR2 SQIVND (reference sequence). The CDR3 runs 13 residues. In DNA form, the CDR3 reads TGTGCCAGTAGTATGAGGCTAGAAGAGACCCAGTACTTC. It specifies CASSMRLEETQYF.

This clone has just a few counts. The V call is TRBV27, the J call TRBJ2-7; 10 nucleotides match TRBD2. The CDR3 has 15 amino acids. The junction had 3 bases not matched to a gene; V was cut back by 2 bases and J by 2 bases. The germline V gene has CDR1 MNHEY and CDR2 SMNVEV (reference sequence). In nucleotides, the CDR3 is TGTGCCAGCAGTTTAGGGAGCGGGAGGGCCTACGAGCAGTACTTC. Translating it yields CASSLGSGRAYEQYF.

Ten or more counts support this clone. The gene calls are TRBV5-6 and TRBJ1-1; 8 bases are shared with TRBD1. CDR1 is SGHDT and CDR2 is YYEEEE in the germline V gene. V lost 4 bases, J lost 5 bases, and 13 bases stayed unmatched. The CDR3 has 16 residues. CDR3 loop: CASSLQGAIASTEAFF. The CDR3 bases are TGTGCCAGCAGCCTTCAGGGGGCGATTGCGTCGACTGAAGCTTTCTTT.

The V and J genes are TRBV12-3 or TRBV12-4 and TRBJ1-1; D is ambiguous. The CDR3 has 11 amino acids. Between the trimmed V and J ends, which lost 7 bases and 5 bases, there was a span of 8 bases. CDR3 nucleotides: TGTGCCAGCATTAGCGTGACTGAAGCTTTCTTT. Its protein product is CASISVTEAFF.

The chain is built from TRBV13 and TRBJ2-7, with 9 bases identical to TRBD2. The trim removed 5 bases at V and 6 bases at J, leaving 8 bases unmatched. The CDR3 contains 14 residues. The germline V gene encodes CDR1 PRHDT and CDR2 FYEKMQ (reference sequence). Here the CDR3 reads CASSMGLADLEQYF. The CDR3 DNA sequence: TGTGCCAGCAGCATGGGACTAGCAGATCTCGAGCAGTACTTC.

This chain connects TRBV6-5 to TRBJ2-3; perhaps TRBD2 as D (7 bases). CDR1 is MNHEY and CDR2 is SVGAGI in the germline V gene. V was cut by 3 bases and J by 4 bases, with 14 bases left in between. The CDR3 covers 15 residues. The CDR3 DNA reads TGTGCCAGCAGTTATGGGGGGGGGCTTGCAGATACGCAGTATTTT. Residues: CASSYGGGLADTQYF.

The genes are TRBV2 and TRBJ2-3; 11 bases agree with TRBD2. The CDR3 length is 15 residues. V shed 6 bases and J 2 bases; nucleotides not matched to a gene: 4. Germline values: CDR1 SNHLY, CDR2 FYNNEI. The CDR3 DNA sequence: TGTGCCAGCAGAGGGACTAGCGGATACACAGATACGCAGTATTTT. This encodes CASRGTSGYTDTQYF.

This sequence joins TRBV7-2 and TRBJ2-1; the D gene is possibly TRBD2 (6 bases). CDR3 size: 15 residues. CDR1 SGHTA and CDR2 FQGNSA come from the germline V gene. V was clipped by 2 bases and J by 7 bases, with 15 bases between them. CDR3 residues: CASSLSGSNGNEQFF. Written as DNA, the CDR3 is TGTGCCAGCAGCTTATCCGGGAGTAATGGGAATGAGCAGTTCTTC.

V is TRBV19 and J is TRBJ2-5; 10 bases match TRBD1. The CDR3 loop spans 17 amino acids. Per germline, CDR1 LNHDA and CDR2 SQIVND (reference sequence). Unmatched junction bases numbered 13, after V lost 4 bases and J lost 5 bases. The CDR3 sequence: CASSTIPGQGNSETQYF. DNA for the CDR3: TGTGCCAGTAGTACAATACCGGGACAGGGGAATTCGGAGACCCAGTACTTC.

The chain uses TRBV9 and TRBJ2-6, with TRBD2 identical over 7 bases. V was clipped by 0 bases and J by 0 bases; unmatched bases: 9. Germline lookup yields CDR1 SGDLS and CDR2 YYNGEE. The CDR3 covers 19 residues. The CDR3 bases are TGTGCCAGCAGCGTAGGTCTTAGCAGGGACTACTCTGGGGCCAACGTCCTGACTTTC. It encodes CASSVGLSRDYSGANVLTF.

The gene calls are TRBV7-8 and TRBJ2-2; TRBD2 matches 10 bases. Looked up from germline, CDR1 is SGHVS and CDR2 is FQNEAQ. The V and J ends lost 4 bases and 1 base, in that order; junction bases with no gene match: 3. CDR3 length: 16 residues. CDR3 in amino acids: CASSWGLAWNTGELFF. The CDR3 DNA follows: TGTGCCAGCAGCTGGGGACTAGCGTGGAACACCGGGGAGCTGTTTTTT.

The rearrangement uses TRBV6-1 and TRBJ2-1; perhaps TRBD1 as D (5 bases). V was clipped by 0 bases and J by 3 bases, with 6 bases between them. The CDR3 length is 14 residues. Germline V lookup: CDR1 MNHNS, CDR2 SASEGT. The CDR3 DNA sequence: TGTGCCAGCAGTGAAGCCACAGGCTACAATGAGCAGTTCTTC. Its protein is CASSEATGYNEQFF.